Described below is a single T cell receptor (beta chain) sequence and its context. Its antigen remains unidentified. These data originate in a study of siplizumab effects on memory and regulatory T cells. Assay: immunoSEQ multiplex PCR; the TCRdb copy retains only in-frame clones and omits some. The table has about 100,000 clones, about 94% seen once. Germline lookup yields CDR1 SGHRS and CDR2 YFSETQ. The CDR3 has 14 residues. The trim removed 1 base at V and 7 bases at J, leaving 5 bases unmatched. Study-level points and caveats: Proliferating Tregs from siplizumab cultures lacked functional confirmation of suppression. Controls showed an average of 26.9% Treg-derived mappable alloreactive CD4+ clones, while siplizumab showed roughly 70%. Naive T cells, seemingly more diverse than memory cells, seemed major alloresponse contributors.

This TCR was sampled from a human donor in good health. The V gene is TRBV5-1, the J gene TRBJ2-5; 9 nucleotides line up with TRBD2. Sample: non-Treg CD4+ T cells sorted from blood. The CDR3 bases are TGCGCCAGCAGCTTGTTAGCGGGGGAAAGGACCCAGTACTTC. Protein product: CASSLLAGERTQYF.